The T cell receptor (beta chain) described here comes from a study of neurological immune-mediated disorders. At the level of the study: The 35 or so patients with multiple sclerosis comprised some 30 relapsing-remitting cases and 3 secondary progressive cases.

This clonotype was observed at least ten times. Its antigen is not known. The V gene end was trimmed by 0 bases and the J gene end by 1 base; junction bases not matched to a gene: 3. The V gene's germline CDR1 is SGDLS and CDR2 YYNGEE. CDR3 size: 15 residues. Unsorted libraries were derived from 2 million PBMCs stored at -80 C. MiXCR, applied by TCRdb to the 5' RACE reads, yields one record per CDR3 protein. The sample has some 76,000 distinct CDR3 sequences; 2.5% to 4% are singletons. Study-wide results and caveats: The study phylogenetically grouped the repertoires of 18 of 34 multiple sclerosis patients into one related-CDR3 cluster, a possible signature. No CDR3 amino acid sequences were shared by expanded clones across subjects, suggesting private repertoires in all groups.

The gene calls are TRBV9 and TRBJ1-1; TRBD1 matches at 7 bases. Sample: PBMCs. This clonotype was sampled from a woman aged 50 to 60 with multiple sclerosis. The CDR3: CASSVEDRRNTEAFF. CDR3 bases: TGTGCCAGCAGCGTAGAGGACAGGAGGAACACTGAAGCTTTCTTT.